This T cell receptor beta chain was retrieved from a study of blood T cells in healthy people across ages (dated by TCRdb to the mid-2010s). Some background on the complete study: In model experiments, template switching captured roughly one uniquely barcoded TCR beta cDNA molecule for every two T cells. To track age-related changes in TCR beta repertoire diversity, the study relied on deep sequencing normalized with unique cDNA molecular identifiers. Donors were grouped into four age groups: young (average roughly 16 years), middle-aged (39), aged (roughly 62) and long-lived (around 80). Donors of different ages were randomly distributed across sequencing lanes to avoid experimental bias. Using the same blood draw, the study looked at two additional independent replicas of 1 million unique cDNA reads for two donors, one aged 18 to 30 and the other aged 80 or older.

What the work shows at the level of the full study, not this receptor alone: Because profiling used bulk unsorted PBMCs, naive and antigen-experienced compartments could not be compared conclusively. Estimates of total diversity based on one million sequenced T cells were considered lower bounds and underestimates. A strong correlation was found between observed TCR beta diversity and the percentage of naive T cells measured by flow cytometry. Because donor CMV infection status was unknown, age-related changes in expanded clonotypes were potentially confounded. Compared with the aged group, the long-lived group had more naive CD4+ T cells, fewer expanded clones and increased TCR diversity, suggesting age selection. Observed TCR beta diversity per million T cells fell roughly linearly with age, and a significant reduction was already apparent by age approximately 40.

Counted from cysteine to phenylalanine, this CDR3 has 13 amino acids. This entry keeps only the CDR3 DNA: 39 bases, framed from base 1. From the germline V gene, CDR1 is SQVTM and CDR2 is ANQGSEA. Relative to germline, V is 4 bases shorter and J is 8 bases shorter, with 14 bases between their ends. Concerning this clonotype itself: Its antigen specificity is not known. Base qualities are not provided; no much larger clone lies one nucleotide away.

The method was 5' RACE. Sequencing used an Illumina HiSeq 2500. A second roughly 7 to 12 cycle PCR used a sample-barcoded 5' primer and a J-beta primer mix. A unique molecular identifier was introduced onto each TCR beta cDNA molecule by a template-switch 5' adaptor carrying 12 random nucleotides. Each sample yielded at least 2.5 million CDR3-containing paired-end reads. The Mint cDNA synthesis kit, primed by a TRBC-specific oligonucleotide, was used to synthesize first-strand cDNA from all RNA. Following uracil-DNA glycosylase treatment, a first 18-cycle PCR with universal primers M1SS and BC2_uni_R was performed on all cDNA. The source study handled its data this way. For normalization, 1 million high-quality reads were randomly selected from each sample, with every read carrying a distinct molecular identifier. Instead of being binned into consensus sequences, reads that shared molecular identifiers were thrown out. CDR3 identification, clonotype clustering and error correction used MiTCR with a Q25 quality threshold and the strictest error-elimination algorithm. A nonparametric unseen species model with Euler transformation was used to estimate lower-bound total TCR beta diversity. TCRdb reprocessing: public reads trimmed at Q25 with fastp, clones called with MiXCR, in-frame beta chains kept. Identical CDR3 protein sequences are pooled into one entry, listed with their most common genes and DNA. The V and J calls were determined by TCRdb, not by the authors. This sample has fewer than 2,000,000 distinct CDR3 sequences in its table, and 30% to 35% of those were observed once. The top ten clones comprise about 11% of the sample.

Donors were 39 systemically healthy Caucasian individuals from Russia aged roughly 6 to 90 years. Each donor gave ten milliliters of peripheral blood, collected into EDTA-treated Vacutainer tubes. PBMCs were isolated by Ficoll-Paque density-gradient centrifugation, with at least 7 million obtained per sample. Trizol reagent was used to extract total RNA from PBMCs, with at least 5 micrograms per sample. Naive CD45RAhigh/CD27high T cell percentages were measured by flow cytometry on a PBMC aliquot from every donor. In this chain, TRBV29-1 is recombined with TRBJ1-4, and the D gene may be TRBD1, 6 bases matching. The TCR originated in a woman aged 25 to 45 in good health. The sequenced sample consisted of blood. The DNA is TGCAGCGTTGTAAGCAGGGGAGGAGAAAAACTGTTTTTT. Translated, this gives CSVVSRGGEKLFF.